The T cell receptor (beta chain) described here comes from a study of T-cell memory formation after mild COVID-19. The overall study: The TCR clusters were mostly specific to one donor.

Concerning this clonotype itself: No antigen is known for it.

Study-wide results and caveats: From day 15 to 85, contracting clones were balanced between CD4 and CD8, whereas later expanders leaned toward CD4+. The study found contracting CD4+ clones mainly in CM and EM and contracting CD8+ clones in EMRA. Pre-infection memory harbored some responding clones, suggesting cross-reactive memory joined.

V lost 0 bases, J lost 4 bases, and 12 bases lay in between. This CDR3 contains 15 residues. CDR1 and CDR2 from the germline V gene are SGHNT and YENEEA. TCRdb processed the 5' RACE reads anew with MiXCR; each CDR3 protein has one entry. Among roughly 200,000 distinct CDR3 sequences listed, 7.5% to 10% were seen once. The sample was PBMCs or a T cell subset sorted from them (not recorded which). This TCR was sampled from a man between 18 and 29 years old who had mild COVID-19 (a few samples of this study predate the infection). Cell type and time point are not known. This sequence joins TRBV11-3 and TRBJ1-1; tentatively, D is TRBD1 (6 bases). The CDR3 region is CASSLDGQGSTEAFF. DNA of the CDR3: TGTGCCAGCAGCTTAGATGGTCAGGGGAGCACTGAAGCTTTCTTT. The variable domain in full, with the rest retrieved from reference TRBV11-3 and TRBJ1-1, is EAGVVQSPRYKIIEKKQPVAFWCNPISGHNTLYWYLQNLGQGPELLIRYENEEAVDDSQLPKDRFSAERLKGVDSTLKIQPAELGDSAVYLCASSLDGQGSTEAFFGQGTRLTVV.